Listed below are T cell receptor beta chains from one sample, sequenced in a study of T cells in localized non-small cell lung cancer. The method was immunoSEQ multiplex PCR; TCRdb's version includes in-frame clones alone and lacks a portion of them. This sample has roughly 15,000 clones; about nine tenths occur once, and the top ten carry about a quarter. The starting material was peripheral blood, obtained before any cancer treatment. The receptors were gathered from an older female donor with stage III squamous cell lung carcinoma. Each CDR3 is given with its conserved first and last residue.

v_call cdr3_aa
TRBV28 CASSLTGGSGEQYF
TRBV30 CAWSAGTDYGYTF
TRBV10-3 CAASGTSYNEQFF
TRBV5-1 CASSFLGDTQYF
TRBV18 CASSRQGGNTEAFF
TRBV6-6 CASTARLSGANVLTF
TRBV23-1 CASSQSTGFDEQYF
TRBV2 CASRPLARTDTQYF
TRBV9 CASSVEGLAGGPYNEQFF
TRBV15 CATSLSFGLSSPLHF